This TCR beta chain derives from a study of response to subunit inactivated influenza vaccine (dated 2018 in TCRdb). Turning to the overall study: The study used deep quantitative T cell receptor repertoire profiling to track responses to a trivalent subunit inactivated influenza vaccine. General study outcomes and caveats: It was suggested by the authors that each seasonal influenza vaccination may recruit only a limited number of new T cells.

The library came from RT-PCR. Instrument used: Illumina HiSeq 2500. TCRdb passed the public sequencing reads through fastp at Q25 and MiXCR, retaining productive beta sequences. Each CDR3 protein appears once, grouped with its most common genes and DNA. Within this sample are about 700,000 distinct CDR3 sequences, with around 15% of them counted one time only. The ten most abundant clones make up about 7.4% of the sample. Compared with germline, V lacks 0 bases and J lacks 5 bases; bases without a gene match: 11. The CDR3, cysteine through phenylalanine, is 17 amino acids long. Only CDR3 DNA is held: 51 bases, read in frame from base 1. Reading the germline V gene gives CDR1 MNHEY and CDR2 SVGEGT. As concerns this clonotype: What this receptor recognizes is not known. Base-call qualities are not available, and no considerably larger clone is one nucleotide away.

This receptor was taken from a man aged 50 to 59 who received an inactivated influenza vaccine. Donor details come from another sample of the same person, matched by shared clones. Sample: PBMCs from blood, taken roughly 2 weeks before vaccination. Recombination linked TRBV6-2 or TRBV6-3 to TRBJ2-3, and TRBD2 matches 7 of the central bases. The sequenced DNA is TGTGCCAGCAGTTACTCGATTCGCCAGCGGGGAAAAGATACGCAGTATTTT. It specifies CASSYSIRQRGKDTQYF.